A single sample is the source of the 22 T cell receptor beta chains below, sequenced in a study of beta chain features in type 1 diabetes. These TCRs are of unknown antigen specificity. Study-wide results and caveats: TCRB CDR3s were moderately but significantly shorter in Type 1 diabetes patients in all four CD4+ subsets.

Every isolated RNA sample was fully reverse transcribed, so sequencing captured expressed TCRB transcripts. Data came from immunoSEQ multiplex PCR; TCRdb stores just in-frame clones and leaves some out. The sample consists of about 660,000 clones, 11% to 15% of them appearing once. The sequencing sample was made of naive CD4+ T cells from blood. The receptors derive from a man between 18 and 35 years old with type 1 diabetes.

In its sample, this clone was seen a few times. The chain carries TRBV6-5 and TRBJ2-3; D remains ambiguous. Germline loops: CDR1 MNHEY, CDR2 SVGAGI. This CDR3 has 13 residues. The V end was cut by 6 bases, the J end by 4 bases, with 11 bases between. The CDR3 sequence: CASSYIPPDTQYF. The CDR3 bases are TGTGCCAGCAGCTACATCCCCCCAGATACGCAGTATTTT.

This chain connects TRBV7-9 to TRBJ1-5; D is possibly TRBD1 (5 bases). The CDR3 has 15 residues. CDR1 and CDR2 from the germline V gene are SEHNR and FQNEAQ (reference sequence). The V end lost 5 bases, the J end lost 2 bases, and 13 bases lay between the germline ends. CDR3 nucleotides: TGTGCCAGCAGCCCTATGGGGGGAGGCAATCAGCCCCAGCATTTT. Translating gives CASSPMGGGNQPQHF.

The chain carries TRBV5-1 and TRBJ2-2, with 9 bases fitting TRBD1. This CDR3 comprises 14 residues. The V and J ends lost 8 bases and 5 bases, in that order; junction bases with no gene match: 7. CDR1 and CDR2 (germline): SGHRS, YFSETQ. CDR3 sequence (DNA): TGCGCCAGATCGGGACAGGGAGAGACCGGGGAGCTGTTTTTT. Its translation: CARSGQGETGELFF.

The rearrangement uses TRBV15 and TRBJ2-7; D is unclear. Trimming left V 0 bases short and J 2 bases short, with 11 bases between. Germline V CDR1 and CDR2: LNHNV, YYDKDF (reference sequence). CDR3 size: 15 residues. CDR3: CATSRENTGPYEQYF. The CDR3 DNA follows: TGTGCCACCAGCAGAGAAAATACTGGTCCCTACGAGCAGTACTTC.

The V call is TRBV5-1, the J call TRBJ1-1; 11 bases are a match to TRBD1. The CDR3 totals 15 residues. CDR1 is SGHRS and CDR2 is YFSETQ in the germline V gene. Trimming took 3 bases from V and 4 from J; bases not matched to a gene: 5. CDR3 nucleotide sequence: TGCGCCAGCAGCTACCGGACAGGGGGCGTCACTGAAGCTTTCTTT. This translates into CASSYRTGGVTEAFF. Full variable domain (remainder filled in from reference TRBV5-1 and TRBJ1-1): KAGVTQTPRYLIKTRGQQVTLSCSPISGHRSVSWYQQTPGQGLQFLFEYFSETQRNKGNFPGRFSGRQFSNSRSEMNVSTLELGDSALYLCASSYRTGGVTEAFFGQGTRLTVV.

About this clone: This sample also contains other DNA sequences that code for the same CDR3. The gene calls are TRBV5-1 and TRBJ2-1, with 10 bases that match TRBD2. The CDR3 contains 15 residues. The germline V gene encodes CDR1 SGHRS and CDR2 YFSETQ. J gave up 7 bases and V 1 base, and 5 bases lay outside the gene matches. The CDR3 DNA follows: TGCGCCAGCAGCTTGTCCCTAGCGGGAGCAAATGAGCAGTTCTTC. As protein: CASSLSLAGANEQFF.

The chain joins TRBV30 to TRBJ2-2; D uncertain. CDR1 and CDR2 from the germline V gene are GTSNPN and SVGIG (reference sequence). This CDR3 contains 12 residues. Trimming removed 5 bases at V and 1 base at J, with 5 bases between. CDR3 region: CAWDLNTGELFF. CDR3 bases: TGTGCCTGGGACCTGAACACCGGGGAGCTGTTTTTT. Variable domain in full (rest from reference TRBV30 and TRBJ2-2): SQTIHQWPATLVQPVGSPLSLECTVEGTSNPNLYWYRQAAGRGLQLLFYSVGIGQISSEVPQNLSASRPQDRQFILSSKKLLLSDSGFYLCAWDLNTGELFFGEGSRLTVL.

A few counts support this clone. CDR3 amino acids: CASSLGIEQYF. CDR3 bases: TGTGCCAGCAGCTTAGGGATCGAGCAGTACTTC. The chain employs TRBV13 and TRBJ2-7, with D uncertain. The CDR3 has 11 amino acids. The germline V and J ends were trimmed by 0 bases and 6 bases, with 3 bases remaining between them. Germline-derived CDR1 and CDR2 are PRHDT and FYEKMQ (reference sequence).

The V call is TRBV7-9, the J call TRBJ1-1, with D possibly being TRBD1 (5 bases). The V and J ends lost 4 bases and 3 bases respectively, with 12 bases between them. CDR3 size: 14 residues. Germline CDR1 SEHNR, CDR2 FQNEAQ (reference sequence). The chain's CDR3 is CASSSRAGDTEAFF. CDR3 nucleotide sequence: TGTGCCAGCAGCTCCCGGGCGGGGGACACTGAAGCTTTCTTT.

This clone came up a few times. DNA of the CDR3: TGCGCCAGCAGCTTGGCCCCGGATGGCAATCAGCCCCAGCATTTT. Its protein product is CASSLAPDGNQPQHF. The V and J genes are TRBV5-1 and TRBJ1-5, with unresolved D. The germline V gene has CDR1 SGHRS and CDR2 YFSETQ. The CDR3 runs to 15 residues. The ends were cut back, 0 bases at V and 2 bases at J, with 9 bases in the middle. Full variable domain (remainder filled in from reference TRBV5-1 and TRBJ1-5): KAGVTQTPRYLIKTRGQQVTLSCSPISGHRSVSWYQQTPGQGLQFLFEYFSETQRNKGNFPGRFSGRQFSNSRSEMNVSTLELGDSALYLCASSLAPDGNQPQHFGDGTRLSIL.

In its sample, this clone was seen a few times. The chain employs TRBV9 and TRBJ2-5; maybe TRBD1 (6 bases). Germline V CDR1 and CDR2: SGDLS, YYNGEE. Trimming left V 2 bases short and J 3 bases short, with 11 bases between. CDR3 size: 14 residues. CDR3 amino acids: CASSVGQMEETQYF. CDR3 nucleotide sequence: TGTGCCAGCAGCGTTGGACAGATGGAAGAGACCCAGTACTTC.

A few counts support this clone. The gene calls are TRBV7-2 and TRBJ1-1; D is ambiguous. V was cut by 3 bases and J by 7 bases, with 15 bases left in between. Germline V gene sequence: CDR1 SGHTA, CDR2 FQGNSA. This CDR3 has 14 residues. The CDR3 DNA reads TGTGCCAGCAGCTTTTCCCCTGGTACCTTTGAAGCTTTCTTT. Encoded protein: CASSFSPGTFEAFF.

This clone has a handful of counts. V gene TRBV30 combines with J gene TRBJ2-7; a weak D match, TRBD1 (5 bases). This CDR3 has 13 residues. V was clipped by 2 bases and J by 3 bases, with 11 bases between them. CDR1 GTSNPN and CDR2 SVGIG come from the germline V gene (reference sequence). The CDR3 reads CAWSPLQGYEQYF. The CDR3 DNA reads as TGTGCCTGGAGTCCCCTCCAGGGCTACGAGCAGTACTTC.

This CDR3 is CAWSSPEKQNIQYF. As DNA, the CDR3 is TGTGCCTGGAGTAGCCCAGAAAAACAAAACATTCAGTACTTC. This chain connects TRBV30 to TRBJ2-4, with unresolved D. CDR3 size: 14 residues. The V end was cut by 2 bases, the J end by 5 bases, with 13 bases between. Germline V lookup: CDR1 GTSNPN, CDR2 SVGIG (reference sequence). Together with reference TRBV30 and TRBJ2-4, the CDR3 gives the full variable domain: SQTIHQWPATLVQPVGSPLSLECTVEGTSNPNLYWYRQAAGRGLQLLFYSVGIGQISSEVPQNLSASRPQDRQFILSSKKLLLSDSGFYLCAWSSPEKQNIQYFGAGTRLSVL.

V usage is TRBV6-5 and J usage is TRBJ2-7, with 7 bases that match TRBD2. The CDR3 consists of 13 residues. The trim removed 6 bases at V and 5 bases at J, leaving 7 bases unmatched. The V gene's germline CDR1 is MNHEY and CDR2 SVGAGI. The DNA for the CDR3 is TGTGCCAGCAGGGGCGGGAGTCTCCACGAGCAGTACTTC. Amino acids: CASRGGSLHEQYF.

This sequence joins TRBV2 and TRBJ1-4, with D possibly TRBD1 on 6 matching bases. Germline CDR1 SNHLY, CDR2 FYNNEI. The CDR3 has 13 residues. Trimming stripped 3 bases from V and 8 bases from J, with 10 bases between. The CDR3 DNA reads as TGTGCCAGCAGTGACAGGGGCGGGGAAAAACTGTTTTTT. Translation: CASSDRGGEKLFF.

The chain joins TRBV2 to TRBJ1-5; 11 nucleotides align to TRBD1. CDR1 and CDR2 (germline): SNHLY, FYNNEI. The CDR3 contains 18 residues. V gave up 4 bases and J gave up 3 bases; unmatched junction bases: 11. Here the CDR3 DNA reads TGTGCCAGCAGTGGCCGCCGGGACAGGGGGAGTAACAATCAGCCCCAGCATTTT. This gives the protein CASSGRRDRGSNNQPQHF.

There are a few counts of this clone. The CDR3 coding sequence is TGTGCCTGGAGAATGGCGGGAGGGCTAGATACGCAGTATTTT. This translates into CAWRMAGGLDTQYF. The rearrangement uses TRBV30 and TRBJ2-3; TRBD2 agrees at 9 bases. Germline loops: CDR1 GTSNPN, CDR2 SVGIG (reference sequence). This CDR3 comprises 14 residues. Trimming cost V 3 bases and J 5 bases; bases outside gene matches: 6.

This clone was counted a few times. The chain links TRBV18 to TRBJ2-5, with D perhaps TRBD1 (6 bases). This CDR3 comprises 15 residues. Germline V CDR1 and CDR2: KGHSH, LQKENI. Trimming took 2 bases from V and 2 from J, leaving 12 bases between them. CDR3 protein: CASSPYPDRQETQYF. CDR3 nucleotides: TGTGCCAGCTCACCATACCCCGACAGGCAAGAGACCCAGTACTTC. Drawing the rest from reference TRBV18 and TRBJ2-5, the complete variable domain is NAGVMQNPRHLVRRRGQEARLRCSPMKGHSHVYWYRQLPEEGLKFMVYLQKENIIDESGMPKERFSAEFPKEGPSILRIQQVVRGDSAAYFCASSPYPDRQETQYFGPGTRLLVL.

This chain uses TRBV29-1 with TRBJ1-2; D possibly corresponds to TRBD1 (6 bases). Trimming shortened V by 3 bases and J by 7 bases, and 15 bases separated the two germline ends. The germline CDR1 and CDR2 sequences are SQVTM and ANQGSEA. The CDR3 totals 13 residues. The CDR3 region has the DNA TGCAGCGTTGACGTGGGGGGCGCTGGTGGCTACACCTTC. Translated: CSVDVGGAGGYTF. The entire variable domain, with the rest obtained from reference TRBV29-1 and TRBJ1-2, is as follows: SAVISQKPSRDICQRGTSLTIQCQVDSQVTMMFWYRQQPGQSLTLIATANQGSEATYESGFVIDKFPISRPNLTFSTLTVSNMSPEDSSIYLCSVDVGGAGGYTFGSGTRLTVV.

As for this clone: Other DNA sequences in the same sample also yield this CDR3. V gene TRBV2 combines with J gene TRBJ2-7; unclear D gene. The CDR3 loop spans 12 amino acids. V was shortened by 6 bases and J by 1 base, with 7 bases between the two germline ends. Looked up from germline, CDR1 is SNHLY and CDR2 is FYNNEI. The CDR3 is CASSPLSYEQYF. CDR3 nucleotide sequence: TGTGCCAGCAGCCCCTTATCCTACGAGCAGTACTTC. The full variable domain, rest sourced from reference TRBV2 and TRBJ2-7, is EPEVTQTPSHQVTQMGQEVILRCVPISNHLYFYWYRQILGQKVEFLVSFYNNEISEKSEIFDDQFSVERPDGSNFTLKIRSTKLEDSAMYFCASSPLSYEQYFGPGTRLTVT.

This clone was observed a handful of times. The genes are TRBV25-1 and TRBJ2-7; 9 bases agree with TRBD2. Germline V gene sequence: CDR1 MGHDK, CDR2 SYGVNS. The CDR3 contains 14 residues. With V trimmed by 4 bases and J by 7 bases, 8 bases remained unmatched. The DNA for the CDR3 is TGTGCCAGCAGTGCTAGCGGGAACCGGAGGGAGCAGTACTTC. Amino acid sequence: CASSASGNRREQYF.